These 21 T cell receptor beta chains were all obtained from the same sample, sequenced in a study of a mutant IDH1 vaccine in newly diagnosed glioma (dated by TCRdb to the early 2020s). The protocol used for the library was the immunoSEQ multiplex PCR assay. Held by TCRdb, this immuneACCESS table contains in-frame sequences only and omits some clones. Under half of the omission traces to an unresolved V gene where checked; the cause of the rest is unknown. The sample table lists roughly 56,000 clones, around three quarters of them with a count of one. Just under 5% of the sample lies in the top ten. These receptors lack a known antigen. The intended sense of this specimen's time point label: week 47, end of study. Each vaccine dose was 300 ug of a 20-mer mutant IDH1 peptide in Montanide, given subcutaneously with topical imiquimod. The material was PBMCs, obtained from a glioma patient whose treatment included an IDH1 peptide vaccine. The receptor set was obtained from a woman aged 40 to 50 with glioma. Some clones in this sample may be carry-over from other donors' samples.

This clone was counted a few times. The chain employs TRBV5-6 and TRBJ1-5; weak D call: TRBD1 (5 bases). The V end was cut by 3 bases, the J end by 4 bases, with 11 bases between. This CDR3 has 14 amino acids. The germline gives CDR1 SGHDT, CDR2 YYEEEE. CDR3 amino acids: CASSSGLGNQPQHF. In DNA, the CDR3 is TGTGCCAGCAGCTCGGGACTCGGGAATCAGCCCCAGCATTTT.

The chain uses TRBV5-8 and TRBJ2-5; 8 bases line up with TRBD2. There are 14 residues in the CDR3. The germline V gene has CDR1 SGHTS and CDR2 YDEGEE. Losses at the gene ends were 2 bases for V and 8 bases for J; bases not matched to a gene: 8. The CDR3 loop is CASSLVAGLGTQYF. CDR3 bases: TGTGCCAGCAGCTTAGTCGCGGGACTAGGAACCCAGTACTTC.

This clone was found a few times. J is TRBJ1-2 and V is TRBV29-1; D ambiguous. The V and J ends lost 6 bases and 7 bases respectively, with 12 bases between them. The CDR3 covers 11 residues. CDR1 and CDR2 (germline): SQVTM, ANQGSEA. The DNA for the CDR3 is TGCAGCGTGCCCTGGGGAGCTGGCTACACCTTC. It encodes CSVPWGAGYTF.

This clone was found a few times. The chain has TRBV5-1 and TRBJ1-3; D is undetermined. V was trimmed by 0 bases and J by 9 bases, leaving 10 bases between them. Germline CDR1 is SGHRS and CDR2 is YFSETQ. The CDR3 loop spans 13 amino acids. Written as DNA, the CDR3 is TGCGCCAGCAGCTTGGATGGGGTGGGCACCATATATTTT. Protein: CASSLDGVGTIYF.

This clone showed up just a few times. The chain links TRBV19 to TRBJ2-3; 11 bases are a match to TRBD1. Germline V gives CDR1 LNHDA, CDR2 SQIVND (reference sequence). The CDR3 consists of 15 residues. With V trimmed by 3 bases and J by 3 bases, 2 bases remained unmatched. CDR3 amino acids: CASSMGTGGTDTQYF. The CDR3 DNA follows: TGTGCCAGTAGTATGGGGACAGGGGGTACAGATACGCAGTATTTT.

The sample holds one count of this clone. The rearrangement uses TRBV13 and TRBJ2-7; D tentatively reads TRBD1 or TRBD2 (6 bases each). V was cut by 5 bases and J by 0 bases, with 17 bases left in between. The CDR3 is 16 amino acids. Germline V CDR1 and CDR2: PRHDT, FYEKMQ (reference sequence). The CDR3 sequence: CASSLGPGASSYEQYF. DNA for the CDR3: TGTGCCAGCAGCCTCGGGCCGGGGGCTAGCTCCTACGAGCAGTACTTC. The full variable domain, with the rest looked up from reference TRBV13 and TRBJ2-7, is AAGVIQSPRHLIKEKRETATLKCYPIPRHDTVYWYQQGPGQDPQFLISFYEKMQSDKGSIPDRFSAQQFSDYHSELNMSSLELGDSALYFCASSLGPGASSYEQYFGPGTRLTVT.

With respect to this clone: Relative to the germline gene, one junction end is altered; a read error may explain this. The chain combines TRBV2 with TRBJ2-7, with TRBD1 matching over 7 bases. The CDR3 is 14 residues long. Germline CDR1 and CDR2: SNHLY and FYNNEI. The CDR3 region is CASSGVRGYYEQYF. For the CDR3, the DNA is TGTGCCAGTAGTGGGGTCAGGGGGTACTACGAGCAGTACTTC.

CDR3 loop: CASSLGTGNNQETQYF. The DNA of the CDR3 is TGTGCCAGCAGTCTTGGGACAGGGAACAACCAAGAGACCCAGTACTTC. The V and J genes are TRBV28 and TRBJ2-5; 9 bases are a match to TRBD1. Germline V gene sequence: CDR1 MDHEN, CDR2 SYDVKM. The junction had 7 bases not matched to a gene; V was cut back by 5 bases and J by 0 bases. This CDR3 region has 16 residues.

This clone appeared a few times. The rearrangement joins TRBV4-1 to TRBJ1-6; D gene uncertain. V lost 0 bases and J lost 7, with 13 bases in between. The CDR3 is 16 amino acids. The germline gives CDR1 MGHRA, CDR2 YSYEKL. CDR3 in DNA: TGCGCCAGCAGCCAAGAAGTGGCCAGCAGAAATTCACCCCTCCACTTT. This gives the protein CASSQEVASRNSPLHF.

The chain joins TRBV7-9 to TRBJ2-1, with D perhaps being TRBD1 or TRBD2 (5 bases each). From germline, CDR1 is SEHNR and CDR2 FQNEAQ (reference sequence). V dropped 6 bases and J dropped 8 bases, with 11 bases sitting between them. This CDR3 region has 12 residues. CDR3 coding DNA: TGTGCCAGCAGATTGTCGGGGCATGAGCAGTTCTTC. It specifies CASRLSGHEQFF.

The chain carries TRBV7-9 and TRBJ1-1, with D perhaps matching TRBD1 (5 bases). This CDR3 comprises 14 residues. With 1 base removed from V and 0 bases from J, the gap between germline ends came to 6 bases. Germline values: CDR1 SEHNR, CDR2 FQNEAQ (reference sequence). This CDR3 is CASSLGGLNTEAFF. The CDR3 bases are TGTGCCAGCAGCTTAGGGGGGTTGAACACTGAAGCTTTCTTT.

This clone was counted a single time. The chain joins TRBV4-3 to TRBJ2-2, with no clear D. From germline, CDR1 is LGHNA and CDR2 YSLEER. The CDR3 contains 15 residues. V lost 0 bases to trimming and J lost 7 bases, with 12 bases between them. CDR3 DNA: TGCGCCAGCAGCCAAGAAGATCCGGGTAGCGGGGAGCTGTTTTTT. It yields the protein CASSQEDPGSGELFF.

The rearrangement joins TRBV10-1 to TRBJ1-4, with 10 bases aligning to TRBD1. The V gene end was trimmed by 6 bases and the J gene end by 8 bases; junction bases not matched to a gene: 15. The CDR3 has 17 amino acids. CDR1 is WNHNN and CDR2 is SYGVQD in the germline V gene (reference sequence). In DNA, the CDR3 is TGCGCCAGCAGACTAAGAAAGCCGGGACAGGGGTTCGAAAAACTGTTTTTT. Translated: CASRLRKPGQGFEKLFF.

This chain connects TRBV10-1 to TRBJ2-1, with 13 bases lining up with TRBD2. The trim removed 6 bases at V and 10 bases at J, leaving 6 bases unmatched. The germline CDR1 and CDR2 sequences are WNHNN and SYGVQD (reference sequence). The CDR3 loop spans 14 amino acids. The DNA of the CDR3 is TGCGCCAGCAGCTTCGCGACTAGCGGGGGGGAGCAGTTCTTC. It codes for CASSFATSGGEQFF.

The chain uses TRBV29-1 and TRBJ1-2; D ambiguous. V was pared by 4 bases and J by 7 bases, with 4 bases between. The CDR3 runs to 9 residues. CDR1 and CDR2 from the germline V gene are SQVTM and ANQGSEA. The CDR3: CSVVAGYTF. The CDR3 nucleotides read TGCAGCGTTGTTGCTGGCTACACCTTC.

The V gene is TRBV4-1, the J gene TRBJ1-5; no firm D call. The CDR3 runs to 16 residues. Trimming cost V 4 bases and J 1 base, with 14 bases left between them. CDR1 is MGHRA, CDR2 YSYEKL, per germline. CDR3 coding DNA: TGCGCCAGCAGCCCGCGGGGTGGTTTAAGCAATCAGCCCCAGCATTTT. This sequence encodes CASSPRGGLSNQPQHF.

The chain has TRBV30 and TRBJ1-1; the D gene is possibly TRBD1 (6 bases). There are 12 residues in the CDR3. From germline, CDR1 is GTSNPN and CDR2 SVGIG (reference sequence). The V end lost 5 bases, the J end lost 3 bases, and 10 bases lay between the germline ends. The CDR3 coding sequence is TGTGCCTGGGCAGGGGTTGACACTGAAGCTTTCTTT. It codes for CAWAGVDTEAFF.

The chain uses TRBV19 and TRBJ2-3; 9 positions match TRBD1. Germline CDR1 LNHDA, CDR2 SQIVND (reference sequence). The CDR3 runs to 17 residues. J was trimmed by 10 bases and V by 4 bases; bases with no gene match: 18. This CDR3 reads CASSRLTGGGRSNAQYF. The CDR3 region has the DNA TGTGCCAGTAGTAGGCTTACAGGGGGCGGACGATCGAACGCGCAGTATTTT.

This sequence joins TRBV19 and TRBJ2-7; 7 bases align to TRBD2. The trim removed 4 bases at V and 3 bases at J, leaving 6 bases unmatched. CDR3 length: 14 amino acids. Germline values: CDR1 LNHDA, CDR2 SQIVND (reference sequence). The CDR3 DNA is TGTGCCAGTAGTAACCGGGACTACCTCTACGAGCAGTACTTC. Protein: CASSNRDYLYEQYF.

Here the CDR3 reads CASTQVGREKLFF. In DNA, the CDR3 is TGTGCCAGTACACAGGTGGGGAGGGAAAAACTGTTTTTT. The chain uses TRBV28 and TRBJ1-4, with D perhaps matching TRBD1 (5 bases). This CDR3 is 13 amino acids long. Trimming took 9 bases from V and 8 from J, leaving 16 bases between them. The germline V gene has CDR1 MDHEN and CDR2 SYDVKM.

This sequence joins TRBV4-3 and TRBJ2-2; D remains unclear. Trimming cost V 0 bases and J 2 bases, with 7 bases left between them. This CDR3 is built from 15 residues. Germline CDR1 is LGHNA and CDR2 is YSLEER. CDR3 in amino acids: CASSQDRANTGELFF. The CDR3 DNA reads TGCGCCAGCAGCCAAGATCGGGCTAACACCGGGGAGCTGTTTTTT.